This T cell receptor (beta chain) was sequenced in a study of shared clonotypes between healthy human individuals. CDR1 MNHEY and CDR2 SVGAGI come from the germline V gene. The CDR3 extends over 15 amino acids. The V and J ends lost 6 bases and 5 bases, in that order; junction bases with no gene match: 7. Method: immunoSEQ multiplex PCR; TCRdb's copy keeps in-frame clones and lacks some. The sample holds 1.6 million or so clones; approximately 98.5% are singletons and the top ten take 0.36%. The sequence was collected from a man between 25 and 39 years old in good health. The specimen was naive CD4+ T cells sorted from blood. Subset defined: CD45RA+ positively selected. The chain is built from TRBV6-5 and TRBJ2-1; TRBD1 matches at 10 bases. The CDR3 nucleotides read TGTGCCAGCAGGTCGACAGGGGGCGCGCACAATGAGCAGTTCTTC. It translates to CASRSTGGAHNEQFF.